Listed below are T cell receptor beta chains from one sample, sequenced in a study of beta chain features in type 1 diabetes. Generated by immunoSEQ multiplex PCR, the TCRdb table keeps only in-frame clones and is missing some. The sample records roughly 150,000 clones, approximately 7.8% being singletons. Input material: central memory CD4+ T cells from blood. Receptors were obtained from a middle-aged woman with type 1 diabetes. The CDR3 runs from the conserved cysteine through the conserved F or W. The D gene is left open where the match is weak. Rows give clone size only sometimes, using once, few, many, or a class for an expanded clone.

V gene: TRBV11-3
D gene: TRBD2
clone size: few
J gene: TRBJ2-3
CDR3 protein: CASSSGLAGTDTQYF
CDR3 DNA: TGTGCCAGCAGCTCGGGACTAGCGGGCACAGATACGCAGTATTTT

V gene: TRBV20-1
D gene: -
clone size: few
J gene: TRBJ1-2
CDR3 protein: CSYRTGYGYTF
CDR3 DNA: TGCAGTTACAGGACGGGCTATGGCTACACCTTC

V gene: TRBV5-1
D gene: -
clone size: -
J gene: TRBJ2-5
CDR3 protein: CASSLGQEETQYF
CDR3 DNA: TGCGCCAGCAGCTTGGGACAGGAAGAGACCCAGTACTTC

V gene: TRBV29-1
D gene: TRBD1
clone size: -
J gene: TRBJ2-5
CDR3 protein: CSVQGQRYQETQYF
CDR3 DNA: TGCAGCGTCCAGGGACAGCGTTACCAAGAGACCCAGTACTTC

V gene: TRBV14
D gene: TRBD1
clone size: -
J gene: TRBJ2-1
CDR3 protein: CASSPGTGGFNEQFF
CDR3 DNA: TGTGCCAGCAGTCCCGGGACAGGGGGATTCAATGAGCAGTTCTTC

V gene: TRBV28
D gene: TRBD1
clone size: few
J gene: TRBJ2-7
CDR3 protein: CASSLIQGANEQYF
CDR3 DNA: TGTGCCAGCAGTTTGATACAGGGGGCGAACGAGCAGTACTTC

V gene: TRBV5-6
D gene: -
clone size: -
J gene: TRBJ1-3
CDR3 protein: CASSSGLVPGNTIYF
CDR3 DNA: TGTGCCAGCAGCAGCGGACTCGTTCCGGGAAACACCATATATTTT

V gene: TRBV9
D gene: TRBD2
clone size: -
J gene: TRBJ2-1
CDR3 protein: CASSAGGPSYNEQFF
CDR3 DNA: TGTGCCAGCAGCGCGGGGGGACCCTCCTACAATGAGCAGTTCTTC

V gene: TRBV5-1
D gene: TRBD2
clone size: -
J gene: TRBJ2-1
CDR3 protein: CASSPGTSSYNEQFF
CDR3 DNA: TGCGCCAGCAGTCCCGGGACTAGTTCCTACAATGAGCAGTTCTTC

V gene: TRBV28
D gene: TRBD2
clone size: few
J gene: TRBJ2-7
CDR3 protein: CASSPPGGTYEQYF
CDR3 DNA: TGTGCCAGCAGCCCCCCGGGAGGAACCTACGAGCAGTACTTC

V gene: TRBV6-5
D gene: TRBD1
clone size: -
J gene: TRBJ1-2
CDR3 protein: CASGPGGTNYGYTF
CDR3 DNA: TGTGCCAGCGGCCCAGGGGGAACTAACTATGGCTACACCTTC

V gene: TRBV27
D gene: -
clone size: once
J gene: TRBJ2-1
CDR3 protein: CATSKAGHEQFF
CDR3 DNA: TGTGCCACTTCTAAAGCAGGGCATGAGCAGTTCTTC

V gene: TRBV9
D gene: -
clone size: few
J gene: TRBJ2-2
CDR3 protein: CASSVVSGAGELFF
CDR3 DNA: TGTGCCAGCAGCGTAGTTTCGGGGGCCGGGGAGCTGTTTTTT

V gene: TRBV9
D gene: TRBD2
clone size: -
J gene: TRBJ2-3
CDR3 protein: CASRSDGAGGHTDTQYF
CDR3 DNA: TGTGCCAGCAGATCCGATGGGGCGGGAGGGCACACAGATACGCAGTATTTT

V gene: TRBV9
D gene: -
clone size: -
J gene: TRBJ2-7
CDR3 protein: CASSPQVSSYEQYF
CDR3 DNA: TGTGCCAGCAGCCCCCAGGTCAGTTCCTACGAGCAGTACTTC

V gene: TRBV5-1
D gene: TRBD1
clone size: -
J gene: TRBJ2-5
CDR3 protein: CASSLAPGAGTARETQYF
CDR3 DNA: TGCGCCAGCAGCTTGGCCCCAGGGGCCGGGACAGCCAGAGAGACCCAGTACTTC

V gene: TRBV28
D gene: -
clone size: -
J gene: TRBJ1-3
CDR3 protein: CASSFGGVDTIYF
CDR3 DNA: TGTGCCAGCAGTTTTGGAGGCGTAGACACCATATATTTT

V gene: TRBV7-8
D gene: TRBD1
clone size: few
J gene: TRBJ1-4
CDR3 protein: CASSDSDREKLFF
CDR3 DNA: TGTGCCAGCAGCGACTCGGACAGGGAAAAACTGTTTTTT

V gene: TRBV7-9
D gene: -
clone size: -
J gene: TRBJ2-1
CDR3 protein: CASSFGQDYNEQFF
CDR3 DNA: TGTGCCAGCAGCTTTGGGCAGGACTACAATGAGCAGTTCTTC

V gene: TRBV9
D gene: -
clone size: -
J gene: TRBJ2-7
CDR3 protein: CASSVDWQGYNEQYF
CDR3 DNA: TGTGCCAGCAGCGTAGATTGGCAGGGTTACAACGAGCAGTACTTC

V gene: TRBV5-1
D gene: TRBD1
clone size: few
J gene: TRBJ2-3
CDR3 protein: CASSLEGGSSTDTQYF
CDR3 DNA: TGCGCCAGCAGCTTGGAAGGGGGCAGTAGCACAGATACGCAGTATTTT

V gene: TRBV30
D gene: -
clone size: few
J gene: TRBJ1-1
CDR3 protein: CAWSHLPDGAEAFF
CDR3 DNA: TGTGCCTGGAGTCACCTCCCCGACGGGGCTGAAGCTTTCTTT

V gene: TRBV5-1
D gene: TRBD2
clone size: -
J gene: TRBJ2-1
CDR3 protein: CASSPRTSGTYNEQFF
CDR3 DNA: TGCGCCAGCAGCCCACGGACTAGCGGGACCTACAATGAGCAGTTCTTC

V gene: TRBV15
D gene: TRBD1
clone size: many
J gene: TRBJ1-2
CDR3 protein: CATSPRTGDGYTF
CDR3 DNA: TGTGCCACCAGCCCCCGGACAGGGGACGGCTACACCTTC

V gene: TRBV27
D gene: -
clone size: few
J gene: TRBJ1-2
CDR3 protein: CASSDGGGYGYTF
CDR3 DNA: TGTGCCAGCTCTGACGGGGGGGGCTATGGCTACACCTTC

V gene: TRBV5-8
D gene: -
clone size: -
J gene: TRBJ1-5
CDR3 protein: CASSLEPTEGAQHF
CDR3 DNA: TGTGCCAGCAGCTTGGAGCCCACCGAGGGTGCCCAGCATTTT